Each of the 25 T cell receptor beta chains below was sequenced from the same sample in a study of cytomegalovirus exposure and HLA in healthy donors. The PCR ran on 60 Vbeta and 13 Jbeta primers. Profiled with immunoSEQ multiplex PCR; TCRdb holds only in-frame clones, not every one. In the table there are 100,000 to 150,000 clones, about 8.5% of which are singletons. Material for sequencing was PBMCs. These receptor sequences come from a man aged 35 to 55 in good health and CMV-seronegative.

This clone came up a few times. This chain joins TRBV7-2 and TRBJ2-7, with a weak D call TRBD1 (5 bases). V dropped 3 bases and J dropped 2 bases, with 5 bases sitting between them. CDR1 SGHTA and CDR2 FQGNSA come from the germline V gene. The CDR3 loop spans 12 amino acids. CDR3 protein: CASSLDTYEQYF. The CDR3 DNA reads as TGTGCCAGCAGCTTGGACACCTACGAGCAGTACTTC.

This clone has just a few counts. This CDR3 is also generated by other DNA sequences in the sample. The chain couples TRBV6-5 to TRBJ2-7, with a tentative D call TRBD2 (6 bases). Trimming removed 7 bases at V and 0 bases at J, with 16 bases between. The CDR3 contains 15 residues. The germline V gene has CDR1 MNHEY and CDR2 SVGAGI. The CDR3, as DNA: TGTGCCAGCACACCCCCACGGGGGAGCTCCTACGAGCAGTACTTC. This codes for CASTPPRGSSYEQYF.

This clone was counted between two and nine times. The chain employs TRBV2 and TRBJ2-5; 9 bases are shared with TRBD1. The germline CDR1 and CDR2 sequences are SNHLY and FYNNEI. The junction had 7 bases not matched to a gene; V was cut back by 4 bases and J by 4 bases. This CDR3 contains 15 residues. The CDR3 bases are TGTGCCAGCAGTGGGCAAACAGGGGGCGGAGAGACCCAGTACTTC. Amino acid sequence: CASSGQTGGGETQYF. Drawing the rest from reference TRBV2 and TRBJ2-5, the complete variable domain is EPEVTQTPSHQVTQMGQEVILRCVPISNHLYFYWYRQILGQKVEFLVSFYNNEISEKSEIFDDQFSVERPDGSNFTLKIRSTKLEDSAMYFCASSGQTGGGETQYFGPGTRLLVL.

This clone was counted a few times. V is TRBV27 and J is TRBJ1-5; no definite D call. The germline CDR1 and CDR2 sequences are MNHEY and SMNVEV (reference sequence). V lost 5 bases to trimming and J lost 2 bases, with 10 bases between them. The CDR3 is 14 residues long. CDR3 sequence: CASSARLGNQPQHF. For the CDR3, the DNA is TGTGCCAGCAGTGCCCGACTTGGCAATCAGCCCCAGCATTTT.

This clone was counted between two and nine times. The chain recombines TRBV6-5 with TRBJ1-1; possibly TRBD1 for D (5 bases). CDR1 is MNHEY and CDR2 is SVGAGI in the germline V gene. V lost 0 bases and J 9 bases, leaving 11 bases between the germline ends. This CDR3 has 13 residues. The CDR3 sequence is CASSYSGQVKAFF. The CDR3 DNA is TGTGCCAGCAGTTACTCGGGGCAGGTTAAAGCTTTCTTT.

This clone was seen more than once but under ten times. This chain uses TRBV2 with TRBJ1-6; weak D call: TRBD1 (5 bases). The length of the CDR3 is 17 residues. The germline V and J ends were trimmed by 4 bases and 7 bases, with 20 bases remaining between them. From germline, CDR1 is SNHLY and CDR2 FYNNEI. Written as DNA, the CDR3 is TGTGCCAGCAGTGCACTCCCGGACAAAGGATCCAATTCACCCCTCCACTTT. Translated: CASSALPDKGSNSPLHF.

The rearrangement uses TRBV27 and TRBJ2-5; D unresolved. With 0 bases removed from V and 2 bases from J, the gap between germline ends came to 7 bases. CDR1 is MNHEY, CDR2 SMNVEV, per germline (reference sequence). CDR3 length: 14 amino acids. The CDR3: CASSLSFHQETQYF. The CDR3 region has the DNA TGTGCCAGCAGTTTATCGTTCCATCAAGAGACCCAGTACTTC.

This clone was found a few times. Here the CDR3 DNA reads TGTGCCAGCAAGAGACAGATTAATGAAAAACTGTTTTTT. This sequence encodes CASKRQINEKLFF. V and J are TRBV6-5 and TRBJ1-4; possible D gene TRBD1, 5 bases. Deletions cut 7 bases from V and 4 bases from J, with 10 bases between. Germline CDR1 is MNHEY and CDR2 is SVGAGI. CDR3 length: 13 residues.

In its sample, this clone was seen a few times. J is TRBJ2-7 and V is TRBV9; TRBD1 is a possible D gene (7 bases). V lost 0 bases, J lost 2 bases, and 9 bases lay in between. Germline values: CDR1 SGDLS, CDR2 YYNGEE. CDR3 length: 14 amino acids. CDR3 sequence: CASSVAGGTYEQYF. CDR3 nucleotides: TGTGCCAGCAGCGTAGCAGGGGGGACCTACGAGCAGTACTTC.

The chain couples TRBV2 to TRBJ1-5; D possibly corresponds to TRBD1 (5 bases). Germline V CDR1 and CDR2: SNHLY, FYNNEI. V lost 4 bases to trimming and J lost 7 bases, with 14 bases between them. The CDR3 consists of 14 residues. This CDR3 reads CASSGFQGGQPQHF. The CDR3 nucleotides read TGTGCCAGCAGTGGCTTCCAGGGTGGCCAGCCCCAGCATTTT.

This clone was detected a few times. The junction departs from the called germline gene at one end, perhaps through a read error. This sequence joins TRBV29-1 and TRBJ2-5; weak D call: TRBD2 (6 bases). Germline CDR1 is SQVTM and CDR2 is ANQGSEA. The CDR3 length is 13 residues. In DNA form, the CDR3 reads TGCAGCGTTGACGGCGAACCGGGACTTGCTTTAGACTTC. It yields the protein CSVDGEPGLALDF.

This clone was counted a few times. Different DNA sequences within this sample yield the same CDR3. The CDR3 DNA reads TGTGCCAGCAGCCCAGGCTATGGCTACACCTTC. This translates into CASSPGYGYTF. The rearrangement joins TRBV6-5 to TRBJ1-2; D gene uncertain. V dropped 6 bases and J dropped 4 bases, with 6 bases sitting between them. The CDR3 has 11 amino acids. The germline gives CDR1 MNHEY, CDR2 SVGAGI.

V usage is TRBV15 and J usage is TRBJ1-4; the D gene is possibly TRBD1 (5 bases). Germline lookup yields CDR1 LNHNV and CDR2 YYDKDF (reference sequence). This CDR3 spans 15 amino acids. The V gene lost 0 bases and the J gene lost 5 bases, with 10 bases spanning the gap. For the CDR3, the DNA is TGTGCCACCAGCAGAGATAGGGGCAAAAATGAAAAACTGTTTTTT. Translated, it gives CATSRDRGKNEKLFF.

The rearrangement links TRBV6-6 to TRBJ1-1; tentative D call: TRBD1 (5 bases). CDR1 MNHNY and CDR2 SVGAGI come from the germline V gene (reference sequence). Trimming removed 2 bases from V and 5 bases from J, with 12 bases in between. The CDR3 spans 14 residues. CDR3: CASSYLQGRTEAFF. Written as DNA, the CDR3 is TGTGCCAGCAGTTACCTCCAGGGCCGGACTGAAGCTTTCTTT.

J is TRBJ1-5 and V is TRBV19; tentative D call: TRBD1 (5 bases). Germline assignment: CDR1 LNHDA and CDR2 SQIVND (reference sequence). V was trimmed by 7 bases and J by 2 bases, leaving 6 bases between them. This CDR3 region has 12 residues. The CDR3 loop reads CASKGRNQPQHF. CDR3 nucleotide sequence: TGTGCCAGTAAGGGGCGCAATCAGCCCCAGCATTTT.

This clone was picked up a small number of times. The chain employs TRBV6-1 and TRBJ1-5; maybe TRBD1 (5 bases). CDR1 is MNHNS, CDR2 SASEGT, per germline. Deletions cut 0 bases from V and 5 bases from J, with 17 bases between. The CDR3 has 17 amino acids. The DNA of the CDR3 is TGTGCCAGCAGTGAAGCGAGAACGGCCAGGGTCGATCAGCCCCAGCATTTT. It is translated as CASSEARTARVDQPQHF.

This clone was picked up a small number of times. CDR3 coding DNA: TGCGCCAGCAGCTTTGGTCAGGGCCACGAGCAGTACTTC. Its translation is CASSFGQGHEQYF. This chain connects TRBV5-1 to TRBJ2-7; tentative D call: TRBD1 (5 bases). Trimming pared 2 bases from V and 5 bases from J, leaving 11 bases between. The CDR3 spans 13 residues. CDR1 is SGHRS and CDR2 is YFSETQ in the germline V gene. Together with reference TRBV5-1 and TRBJ2-7, the CDR3 gives the full variable domain: KAGVTQTPRYLIKTRGQQVTLSCSPISGHRSVSWYQQTPGQGLQFLFEYFSETQRNKGNFPGRFSGRQFSNSRSEMNVSTLELGDSALYLCASSFGQGHEQYFGPGTRLTVT.

The gene calls are TRBV28 and TRBJ2-3; D is perhaps TRBD2 (7 bases). Germline lookup yields CDR1 MDHEN and CDR2 SYDVKM. Trimming stripped 2 bases from V and 2 bases from J, with 11 bases between. The CDR3 runs 15 residues. The CDR3 nucleotides read TGTGCCAGCAGTTTAAGGGGGGGGGCCACAGATACGCAGTATTTT. Amino acid sequence: CASSLRGGATDTQYF.

The sample holds a few counts of this clone. The chain links TRBV10-3 to TRBJ2-7, with 7 bases matching TRBD2. This CDR3 is 13 amino acids long. From germline, CDR1 is ENHRY and CDR2 SYGVKD. With 2 bases clipped from V and 6 bases from J, the junction kept 4 bases outside the gene matches. The CDR3 is CAISETAGVEQYF. Here the CDR3 DNA reads TGTGCCATCAGTGAGACCGCGGGGGTCGAGCAGTACTTC.

The V gene is TRBV29-1, the J gene TRBJ2-1, with 7 bases matching TRBD1. The CDR3 extends over 13 amino acids. Germline V gene data show CDR1 as SQVTM and CDR2 as ANQGSEA. Trimming at V came to 4 bases and at J to 9 bases, leaving 9 bases not matched to a gene. CDR3 sequence (DNA): TGCAGCGTTGGACGCGACAGGGACGCTGAGCAGTTCTTC. Its translation: CSVGRDRDAEQFF.

V gene TRBV4-1 combines with J gene TRBJ2-7, with a weak D call TRBD1 (6 bases). From germline, CDR1 is MGHRA and CDR2 YSYEKL. Trimming removed 0 bases from V and 2 bases from J, with 14 bases in between. The CDR3 covers 16 residues. The CDR3 is CASSQEHQGWAYEQYF. DNA of the CDR3: TGCGCCAGCAGCCAAGAACACCAGGGGTGGGCCTACGAGCAGTACTTC.

Only a few counts were recorded for this clone. The CDR3 DNA sequence: TGTGCCAGCGCCGCTCTTACGCTCGCACTACAAGAGACCCAGTACTTC. Encoded protein: CASAALTLALQETQYF. The rearrangement joins TRBV7-8 to TRBJ2-5; unclear D gene. The CDR3 totals 16 residues. V lost 8 bases and J lost 2, with 21 bases in between. CDR1 and CDR2 (germline): SGHVS, FQNEAQ.

This clone came up a few times. This chain joins TRBV15 and TRBJ2-3, with 8 bases fitting TRBD2. Germline values: CDR1 LNHNV, CDR2 YYDKDF (reference sequence). With 1 base clipped from V and 2 bases from J, the junction kept 2 bases outside the gene matches. The CDR3 spans 15 residues. The CDR3 sequence is CATSRAGGITDTQYF. CDR3 DNA sequence: TGTGCCACCAGCAGAGCGGGGGGGATCACAGATACGCAGTATTTT.

This clone was seen a handful of times. The V call is TRBV7-6, the J call TRBJ1-3, with TRBD1 identical over 8 bases. In germline, CDR1 is SGHVS, CDR2 FNYEAQ. This CDR3 comprises 16 residues. Trimming cost V 1 base and J 11 bases; bases outside gene matches: 13. CDR3 loop: CASSLEGTGFLGAIYF. The CDR3 DNA reads TGTGCCAGCAGCTTAGAGGGGACAGGCTTCCTCGGGGCCATATATTTT.

The chain recombines TRBV6-4 with TRBJ2-1; 7 nucleotides agree with TRBD2. V lost 2 bases to trimming and J lost 8 bases; unmatched junction nucleotides: 9. Germline CDR1 reads MRHNA; CDR2 reads SNTAGT. The CDR3 is made up of 15 amino acids. This chain's CDR3 is CASSDGASGGHEQFF. CDR3 nucleotides: TGTGCCAGCAGTGACGGGGCTAGCGGTGGGCATGAGCAGTTCTTC.